Below, 8 T cell receptor beta chains from the same sample are listed, as sequenced in a study of blood T cell repertoires in COVID-19. Some clones are missing from TCRdb's copy, which holds only in-frame ones; the method was immunoSEQ multiplex PCR. The sample lists roughly 140,000 clones, over 60% seen once, with about 3.8% in the top ten. The material sequenced was peripheral blood. The receptors were sampled from a woman aged 80 or over with acute or convalescent COVID-19.

The chain joins TRBV7-6 to TRBJ1-5; the D gene is possibly TRBD1 (5 bases). V lost 2 bases and J lost 4, with 12 bases in between. The germline CDR1 and CDR2 sequences are SGHVS and FNYEAQ. This CDR3 region has 15 residues. The CDR3 DNA reads as TGTGCCAGCAGCTTACAAGGCGGGACTAATCAGCCCCAGCATTTT. Amino acids: CASSLQGGTNQPQHF.

V is TRBV5-1 and J is TRBJ1-1; D gene ambiguous. V was shortened by 0 bases and J by 4 bases, with 10 bases between the two germline ends. CDR1 and CDR2 from the germline V gene are SGHRS and YFSETQ. CDR3 length equals 14 residues. CDR3 amino acids: CASSLGPAGTEAFF. The DNA of the CDR3 is TGCGCCAGCAGCTTGGGTCCGGCGGGCACTGAAGCTTTCTTT.

V is TRBV3-1 (or the pseudogene TRBV3-2) and J is TRBJ1-6; unclear D gene. Trimming stripped 1 base from V and 12 bases from J, with 10 bases between. This CDR3 contains 13 residues. Per the germline V gene, CDR1 is LGHDT and CDR2 is YNNKEL (reference sequence). The CDR3 nucleotides are TGTGCCAGCAGCCAAGGGAGGACCTTACCCCTCCACTTT. Residues: CASSQGRTLPLHF.

The chain uses TRBV27 and TRBJ2-2; D gene ambiguous. This CDR3 has 12 residues. Trimming stripped 4 bases from V and 5 bases from J, with 5 bases between. Germline CDR1 is MNHEY and CDR2 is SMNVEV (reference sequence). CDR3 in DNA: TGTGCCAGCAGTTATATAACCGGGGAGCTGTTTTTT. It translates to CASSYITGELFF.

The rearrangement joins TRBV19 to TRBJ2-4; D may be TRBD2 (6 bases). The germline CDR1 and CDR2 sequences are LNHDA and SQIVND (reference sequence). Between the trimmed V and J ends, which lost 8 bases and 6 bases, there was a span of 20 bases. CDR3 length equals 15 residues. CDR3 coding DNA: TGTGCCAGTCGGAAGATTGGGGGGAGAGGAAACATTCAGTACTTC. This sequence encodes CASRKIGGRGNIQYF.

V gene TRBV30 combines with J gene TRBJ1-1; the D is unclear. Deletions cut 3 bases from V and 4 bases from J, with 12 bases between. Germline V CDR1 and CDR2: GTSNPN, SVGIG (reference sequence). The CDR3 length is 13 residues. For the CDR3, the DNA is TGTGCCTGGAGGGGCCTCGAGGGCACTGAAGCTTTCTTT. Amino acids: CAWRGLEGTEAFF.

The chain uses TRBV7-9 and TRBJ1-2, with D possibly being TRBD1 (6 bases). This CDR3 contains 13 residues. The germline V gene has CDR1 SEHNR and CDR2 FQNEAQ (reference sequence). V lost 5 bases and J 7 bases, leaving 14 bases between the germline ends. The CDR3 DNA reads TGTGCCAGCAGCCCCGGTGGGGGCCGTGGCTACACCTTC. This sequence encodes CASSPGGGRGYTF.

V is TRBV10-3 and J is TRBJ2-7; 12 bases are shared with TRBD2. CDR3 length: 16 amino acids. V lost 3 bases, J lost 1 base, and 4 bases stayed unmatched. Germline CDR1 reads ENHRY; CDR2 reads SYGVKD. This CDR3 reads CAISDPTSGRSYEQYF. CDR3 nucleotide sequence: TGTGCCATCAGTGACCCTACTAGCGGGAGGTCCTACGAGCAGTACTTC.